The 3 T cell receptor beta chains below all came from one sample that was sequenced in a study of blood T cell repertoires in COVID-19 (dated by TCRdb to the early 2020s). Receptor libraries were prepared by the immunoSEQ multiplex PCR assay. In its TCRdb copy, this immuneACCESS table keeps in-frame sequences only and misses some clones. Where compared with another copy, unresolved V genes explain less than half of these, and the others have no known cause. Within this sample are some 130,000 clones, with about 91% of them counted one time only. The ten largest clonotypes hold about a tenth of the sample. Sequenced input: peripheral blood. The source of these receptors is a man in his forties or fifties with acute or convalescent COVID-19.

CDR3 region: CASSPSNRVGSHMDTQYF. CDR3 sequence (DNA): TGCGCCAGCAGCCCCAGTAACAGGGTAGGGTCCCATATGGATACGCAGTATTTT. This chain joins TRBV5-1 and TRBJ2-3, with D perhaps TRBD1 (6 bases). The CDR3 contains 18 residues. Deletions cut 4 bases from V and 6 bases from J, with 27 bases between. Per the germline V gene, CDR1 is SGHRS and CDR2 is YFSETQ.

The V and J genes are TRBV3-1 (or the pseudogene TRBV3-2) and TRBJ2-1, with TRBD2 matching over 8 bases. This CDR3 has 15 amino acids. CDR1 is LGHDT and CDR2 is YNNKEL in the germline V gene (reference sequence). Trimming took 4 bases from V and 8 from J; bases not matched to a gene: 10. The CDR3 DNA reads as TGTGCCAGCAGCCCTTCCCGGGTAGCGGGGTATGAGCAGTTCTTC. Residues: CASSPSRVAGYEQFF.

This clone was seen once. The J gene is TRBJ1-2, the V gene TRBV29-1, with 8 bases aligning to TRBD1. The ends lost 3 bases at V and 4 bases at J; junction bases unmatched: 4. The CDR3 is 13 amino acids. Germline V gene data show CDR1 as SQVTM and CDR2 as ANQGSEA. CDR3 bases: TGCAGCGTTGAGGGAGGGACAGGCTATGGCTACACCTTC. It specifies CSVEGGTGYGYTF.